The entry below gives a single T cell receptor beta chain sequence along with its context. Its specificity is unknown. The protocol was immunoSEQ multiplex PCR, while the TCRdb copy is restricted to in-frame clones and leaves out a portion. The top ten clones hold 0.14% of a sample with millions of clones, more than 90% of them seen once. Trimming shortened V by 10 bases and J by 0 bases, and 16 bases separated the two germline ends. CDR3 length: 15 residues. Germline CDR1 reads MRHNA; CDR2 reads SNTAGT. These data come from a study of shared clonotypes between healthy human individuals. Study-wide findings and caveats: Generally, naive subsets came out with larger estimated richness than memory subsets.

The chain employs TRBV6-4 and TRBJ1-5; D is uncertain. Input material: naive CD4+ T cells sorted from blood. Subset meaning: CD45RA+ positively selected. The clonotype originates from a man aged 18 to 30 in good health. The CDR3: CANLGRNYSNQPQHF. CDR3 DNA: TGTGCCAACTTGGGCCGCAATTATAGCAATCAGCCCCAGCATTTT.